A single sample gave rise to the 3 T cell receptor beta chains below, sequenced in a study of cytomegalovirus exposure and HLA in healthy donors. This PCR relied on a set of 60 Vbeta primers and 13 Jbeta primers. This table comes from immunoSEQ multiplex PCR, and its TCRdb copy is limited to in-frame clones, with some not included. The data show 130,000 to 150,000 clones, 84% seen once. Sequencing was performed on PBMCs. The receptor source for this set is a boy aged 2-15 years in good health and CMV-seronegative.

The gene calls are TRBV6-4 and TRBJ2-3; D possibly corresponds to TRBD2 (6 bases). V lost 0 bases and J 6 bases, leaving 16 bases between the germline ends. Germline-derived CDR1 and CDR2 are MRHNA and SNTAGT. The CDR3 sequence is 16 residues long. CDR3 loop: CASSDSTGRGFDTQYF. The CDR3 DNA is TGTGCCAGCAGTGACTCGACCGGACGGGGGTTTGATACGCAGTATTTT.

In DNA, the CDR3 is TGTGCCAGCAGCTTAACCGTGAACACTGAAGCTTTCTTT. Amino acid sequence: CASSLTVNTEAFF. The chain has TRBV7-3 and TRBJ1-1; D gene uncertain. The V end was cut by 0 bases, the J end by 0 bases, with 2 bases between. This CDR3 region has 13 residues. Germline V CDR1 and CDR2: SGHTA, FQGTGA. Variable domain in full (rest from reference TRBV7-3 and TRBJ1-1): GAGVSQTPSNKVTEKGKYVELRCDPISGHTALYWYRQSLGQGPEFLIYFQGTGAADDSGLPNDRFFAVRPEGSVSTLKIQRTERGDSAVYLCASSLTVNTEAFFGQGTRLTVV.

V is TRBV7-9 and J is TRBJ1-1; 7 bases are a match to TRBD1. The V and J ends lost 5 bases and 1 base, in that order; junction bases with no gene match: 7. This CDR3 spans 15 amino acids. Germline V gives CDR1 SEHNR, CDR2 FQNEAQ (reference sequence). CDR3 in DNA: TGTGCCAGCAGCCGATCGACAGGGAGGAACACTGAAGCTTTCTTT. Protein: CASSRSTGRNTEAFF.